This TCR beta chain was sequenced during a study of circulating and synovial CD4+ cells in juvenile arthritis. Samples derive from patients with active juvenile idiopathic arthritis. The ends lost 4 bases at V and 9 bases at J; junction bases unmatched: 10. Germline assignment: CDR1 SNHLY and CDR2 FYNNEI. The CDR3 has 16 residues. Details on this clone: The target antigen is unknown.

Findings and caveats of the study: CPL versus bulk CD4 samples: T cell genome counts differed by at least an order of magnitude.

The protocol was immunoSEQ multiplex PCR, while the TCRdb copy is restricted to in-frame clones and leaves out a portion. The table shows more than 30,000 clones, with 93% occurring only once. The V gene is TRBV2, the J gene TRBJ2-1; 12 nucleotides match TRBD2. Sequencing was done on a sample of CD4+ T cells from blood. The receptor was isolated from a human donor with juvenile idiopathic arthritis. The CDR3 DNA is TGTGCCAGCAGTGTCCCTAGCGGGAGGGCCCGGGTTGAGCAGTTCTTC. Residues: CASSVPSGRARVEQFF.